The 4 T cell receptor beta chains listed next were all sequenced from one sample in a study of blood T cell repertoires in COVID-19. The data were produced by immunoSEQ multiplex PCR, yet TCRdb's version contains in-frame clones alone and is incomplete. The sample has nearly 250,000 clones, 70% to 90% seen once; the top ten hold about 0.95%. Sequenced: PBMCs or T cells enriched from blood (not recorded which). Receptors originate from a man between 45 and 60 years old who had been exposed to COVID-19.

J is TRBJ1-5 and V is TRBV28; D remains unclear. The germline V gene has CDR1 MDHEN and CDR2 SYDVKM. This CDR3 is built from 15 residues. V gave up 5 bases and J gave up 0 bases, with 11 bases separating them. CDR3 sequence: CASSPGEYSNQPQHF. The DNA of the CDR3 is TGTGCCAGCAGTCCCGGGGAGTATAGCAATCAGCCCCAGCATTTT.

The chain recombines TRBV27 with TRBJ2-3; TRBD2 matches 9 bases. The CDR3 is 15 residues long. Per germline, CDR1 MNHEY and CDR2 SMNVEV (reference sequence). V lost 3 bases and J lost 1; bases outside the gene matches: 2. CDR3 protein: CASSFLAGRTDTQYF. The CDR3 nucleotides are TGTGCCAGCAGTTTTCTAGCGGGGCGCACAGATACGCAGTATTTT.

Note on this clone: Other DNA sequences in the sample encode the same CDR3. This rearrangement joins TRBV7-3 to TRBJ2-1, with a tentative D call TRBD1 (5 bases). The germline V gene has CDR1 SGHTA and CDR2 FQGTGA. V was trimmed by 2 bases and J by 3 bases, leaving 5 bases between them. CDR3 length: 13 residues. Here the CDR3 DNA reads TGTGCCAGCAGCTTAGACAGCTACAATGAGCAGTTCTTC. It is translated as CASSLDSYNEQFF.

The rearrangement uses TRBV11-2 and TRBJ2-1; TRBD2 matches 9 bases. The V gene's germline CDR1 is SGHAT and CDR2 FQNNGV. The CDR3 contains 15 residues. Trimming cost V 0 bases and J 7 bases; bases outside gene matches: 4. In nucleotides, the CDR3 is TGTGCCAGCAGCTTAGACCAGCGGGGGGCGAATGAGCAGTTCTTC. The encoded protein is CASSLDQRGANEQFF.